This TCR beta chain was sequenced for a study of shared clonotypes between healthy human individuals. For the study at large: Sampling drew on donors who were two women and a few men aged 18 to 49. Each donor contributed plates that comprised three CD4 naive, three CD4 memory, two CD8 naive and one CD8 memory. Regarding the study as a whole: Across subsets, estimated richness was generally greater for naive than for memory populations.

Trimming took 6 bases from V and 6 from J, leaving 17 bases between them. The CDR3 contains 14 residues. Germline V gives CDR1 MDHEN, CDR2 SYDVKM. To note about this clone: What it binds is not known.

Clones were sequenced by immunoSEQ multiplex PCR, and TCRdb holds only the in-frame ones, with some missing. This table has approximately 740,000 clones, 74% appearing once. The source material was memory CD4+ T cells sorted from blood. Subset denoted: CD45RA-negative fraction. The V gene is TRBV28, the J gene TRBJ2-5, with D possibly matching TRBD2 (5 bases). The origin of this receptor is a woman aged 30 to 39 in good health. The CDR3 sequence: CASRVRPEGQTQYF. The DNA of the CDR3 is TGTGCCAGCAGGGTGAGACCCGAGGGTCAGACCCAGTACTTC.